This TCR beta chain appears in the sequencing data of a study of identical twins. Study findings and constraints: The degree of excess twin sharing was weaker in beta out-of-frame sequences. Twin-shared out-of-frame alpha sequences were enriched for low generation probability. Out-of-frame TCR alpha sharing in monozygotic twins exceeded recombination model predictions.

Addition of a universal primer site occurred through template switching, and cDNA carried unique molecular identifiers. In TCRdb, the 5' RACE reads were re-called with MiXCR into one record per CDR3 protein. The data show about 700,000 distinct CDR3 sequences, less than 10% seen once. This CDR3 comprises 16 residues. The germline V gene encodes CDR1 SGHDT and CDR2 YYEEEE. V lost 1 base to trimming and J lost 1 base; unmatched junction nucleotides: 6. In its sample, this clonotype was seen a few times. No antigen is known for it. The data also belong to a second study, concerning yellow fever vaccine responses in identical twins.

Sequenced input: PBMCs. This sequence originates from a woman between 18 and 29 years old in good health. The V and J genes are TRBV5-6 and TRBJ2-5, with 8 bases identical to TRBD2. Written as DNA, the CDR3 is TGTGCCAGCAGCTTGTTCACGAGCGGGAGCCAAGAGACCCAGTACTTC. Translated: CASSLFTSGSQETQYF.